These 23 T cell receptor beta chains were all obtained from the same sample, sequenced in a study of shared clonotypes between healthy human individuals. Data came from immunoSEQ multiplex PCR; TCRdb stores just in-frame clones and leaves some out. The table shows more than 2 million clones, with 85% to 95% occurring only once. Naive CD8 cells, CD45RO-negative and positively selected for CCR7, excluded terminally differentiated effector memory CD45RA+ cells. Material for sequencing was naive CD8+ T cells sorted from blood. All receptors come from a man between 18 and 29 years old in good health.

This chain connects TRBV5-6 to TRBJ2-1; D call uncertain. CDR3 size: 12 residues. The germline CDR1 and CDR2 sequences are SGHDT and YYEEEE. Trimming pared 7 bases from V and 10 bases from J, leaving 15 bases between. This CDR3 reads CASGSKSEEQFF. The CDR3 coding sequence is TGTGCCAGCGGGTCAAAGAGCGAGGAGCAGTTCTTC.

The chain employs TRBV14 and TRBJ1-2, with D maybe TRBD1 (6 bases). The CDR3 runs 14 residues. Germline V gives CDR1 SGHDN, CDR2 FVKESK. V shed 1 base and J shed 4 bases, with 10 bases lying between them. The CDR3 region is CASSQGRTVYGYTF. The DNA of the CDR3 is TGTGCCAGCAGCCAAGGGAGGACAGTCTATGGCTACACCTTC.

Notes on this clone: The same CDR3 can be traced to other DNA sequences in this sample. The chain uses TRBV5-1 and TRBJ2-1; the match to TRBD1 covers 8 bases. The CDR3 has 13 residues. V dropped 1 base and J dropped 6; count of bases not matched to a gene: 0. Germline V gene lookup returns CDR1 SGHRS and CDR2 YFSETQ. The CDR3 region is CASSLTGGNEQFF. The CDR3, as DNA: TGCGCCAGCAGCTTGACAGGGGGCAATGAGCAGTTCTTC.

V and J are TRBV7-3 and TRBJ2-3, with 7 bases fitting TRBD2. From germline, CDR1 is SGHTA and CDR2 FQGTGA. The V segment lost 2 bases and the J segment 2 bases; nucleotides outside the gene matches: 10. The CDR3 is 17 residues long. As DNA, the CDR3 is TGTGCCAGCAGCTTAGGATTCCTTGCGGGGGACACAGATACGCAGTATTTT. This sequence encodes CASSLGFLAGDTDTQYF.

This chain connects TRBV29-1 to TRBJ2-7; 7 bases are a match to TRBD1. With V trimmed by 3 bases and J by 3 bases, 5 bases remained unmatched. CDR1 and CDR2 from the germline V gene are SQVTM and ANQGSEA. The CDR3 extends over 13 amino acids. CDR3 sequence: CSVETGFDYEQYF. Here the CDR3 DNA reads TGCAGCGTTGAGACAGGGTTCGACTACGAGCAGTACTTC.

This rearrangement joins TRBV14 to TRBJ1-1; possible D gene TRBD1, 6 bases. This CDR3 region has 13 residues. V was shortened by 4 bases and J by 7 bases, with 13 bases between the two germline ends. Germline CDR1 and CDR2: SGHDN and FVKESK. The CDR3 bases are TGTGCCAGCAGCCGAGGGGGGACGGTTGAAGCTTTCTTT. Residues: CASSRGGTVEAFF.

The V and J genes are TRBV6-1 and TRBJ2-7; D not certain. The CDR3 runs to 17 residues. The germline V and J ends were trimmed by 1 base and 1 base, with 17 bases remaining between them. From germline, CDR1 is MNHNS and CDR2 SASEGT. The DNA of the CDR3 is TGTGCCAGCAGTGAAGTAGGCCGGACCATACTTTCCTACGAGCAGTACTTC. Its translation is CASSEVGRTILSYEQYF.

The rearrangement links TRBV15 to TRBJ2-2; D might be TRBD2 (5 bases). CDR3 length: 15 amino acids. Deletions cut 3 bases from V and 2 bases from J, with 10 bases between. Germline V gene sequence: CDR1 LNHNV, CDR2 YYDKDF (reference sequence). CDR3 coding DNA: TGTGCCACCAGCAGGCCCGAGGGAAACACCGGGGAGCTGTTTTTT. This encodes CATSRPEGNTGELFF.

This chain uses TRBV19 with TRBJ1-5, with D uncertain. Germline values: CDR1 LNHDA, CDR2 SQIVND (reference sequence). Trimming cost V 4 bases and J 9 bases, with 7 bases left between them. This CDR3 is built from 11 residues. In DNA, the CDR3 is TGTGCCAGTAGTACCCGGTCGCCCCAGCATTTT. This codes for CASSTRSPQHF.

The chain links TRBV6-1 to TRBJ1-2; D ambiguous. Germline V gene sequence: CDR1 MNHNS, CDR2 SASEGT. The germline V and J ends were trimmed by 5 bases and 3 bases, with 10 bases remaining between them. The CDR3 totals 13 residues. The CDR3 DNA follows: TGTGCCAGCAGTTTTTGGGGAGACTATGGCTACACCTTC. It codes for CASSFWGDYGYTF.

This clone was counted a single time. The chain combines TRBV29-1 with TRBJ2-2; D is unclear. V was trimmed by 8 bases and J by 5 bases, leaving 18 bases between them. Germline V lookup: CDR1 SQVTM, CDR2 ANQGSEA. There are 14 residues in the CDR3. The CDR3: CSYPRLDGTGELFF. As DNA, the CDR3 is TGCAGCTACCCCCGGCTAGACGGAACCGGGGAGCTGTTTTTT.

Notes on this clone: This sample also contains other DNA sequences that code for the same CDR3. The rearrangement joins TRBV27 to TRBJ2-7; TRBD2 matches at 8 bases. The trim removed 0 bases at V and 4 bases at J, leaving 5 bases unmatched. The CDR3 totals 15 residues. The germline CDR1 and CDR2 sequences are MNHEY and SMNVEV (reference sequence). The CDR3 coding sequence is TGTGCCAGCAGTTTATCCGGCGGGGGGCCTTACGAGCAGTACTTC. This gives the protein CASSLSGGGPYEQYF.

This chain uses TRBV18 with TRBJ2-7; D is ambiguous. Deletions cut 4 bases from V and 3 bases from J, with 13 bases between. Per the germline V gene, CDR1 is KGHSH and CDR2 is LQKENI. The CDR3 is 14 amino acids. CDR3 region: CASSRLPHDYEQYF. The CDR3 DNA is TGTGCCAGCTCACGGCTCCCCCACGACTACGAGCAGTACTTC.

This sequence joins TRBV7-9 and TRBJ1-4; 8 bases line up with TRBD1. CDR3 length: 14 residues. The germline V gene encodes CDR1 SEHNR and CDR2 FQNEAQ (reference sequence). With V trimmed by 5 bases and J by 6 bases, 5 bases remained unmatched. CDR3 nucleotides: TGTGCCAGCAGCCAAACAGGGGGGGATGAAAAACTGTTTTTT. Encoded protein: CASSQTGGDEKLFF.

This sequence joins TRBV4-3 and TRBJ2-1, with 8 bases fitting TRBD2. Germline CDR1 and CDR2: LGHNA and YSLEER. J gave up 5 bases and V 0 bases, and 12 bases lay outside the gene matches. CDR3 length: 18 residues. The CDR3 bases are TGCGCCAGCAGCCAAGATAGACGGGAGGGCCGGTTTAACAATGAGCAGTTCTTC. It encodes CASSQDRREGRFNNEQFF.

This chain connects TRBV7-2 to TRBJ2-7, with D possibly called TRBD1 or TRBD2 (5 bases each). The germline gives CDR1 SGHTA, CDR2 FQGNSA. The V end lost 2 bases, the J end lost 2 bases, and 13 bases lay between the germline ends. The CDR3 has 15 amino acids. For the CDR3, the DNA is TGTGCCAGCAGCTTAATTGGGACCGCTACCTACGAGCAGTACTTC. It specifies CASSLIGTATYEQYF. Based on the CDR3 plus reference TRBV7-2 and TRBJ2-7, the full variable domain is GAGVSQSPSNKVTEKGKDVELRCDPISGHTALYWYRQSLGQGLEFLIYFQGNSAPDKSGLPSDRFSAERTGGSVSTLTIQRTQQEDSAVYLCASSLIGTATYEQYFGPGTRLTVT.

The J gene is TRBJ2-2, the V gene TRBV5-1, with D perhaps TRBD2 (5 bases). From germline, CDR1 is SGHRS and CDR2 YFSETQ. Trimming cost V 3 bases and J 5 bases, with 5 bases left between them. This CDR3 has 12 residues. CDR3 nucleotide sequence: TGCGCCAGCAGCTCGGGGACCGGGGAGCTGTTTTTT. Translation gives CASSSGTGELFF.

The gene calls are TRBV5-4 and TRBJ2-3; 9 bases map to TRBD2. V shed 2 bases and J 5 bases; nucleotides not matched to a gene: 15. The CDR3 has 18 residues. The germline CDR1 and CDR2 sequences are SGHNT and YYREEE (reference sequence). The CDR3 sequence: CASSLNFGAGGPGDTQYF. DNA for the CDR3: TGTGCCAGCAGCTTAAATTTTGGAGCGGGGGGTCCGGGAGATACGCAGTATTTT.

The V call is TRBV27, the J call TRBJ2-3; no clear D gene. CDR3 size: 16 residues. Between the trimmed V and J ends, which lost 6 bases and 1 base, there was a span of 17 bases. The germline CDR1 and CDR2 sequences are MNHEY and SMNVEV (reference sequence). The DNA for the CDR3 is TGTGCCAGCAGCCATTTAGGCCGGGTGGGCACAGATACGCAGTATTTT. The encoded protein is CASSHLGRVGTDTQYF.

V is TRBV6-5 and J is TRBJ2-5; D is uncertain. With 1 base removed from V and 1 base from J, the gap between germline ends came to 13 bases. This CDR3 is 16 amino acids long. CDR1 and CDR2 (germline): MNHEY, SVGAGI. DNA for the CDR3: TGTGCCAGCAGTTACTATGTGCGACCCCGCCAAGAGACCCAGTACTTC. Amino acid sequence: CASSYYVRPRQETQYF.

V gene TRBV11-2 combines with J gene TRBJ2-4; D call uncertain. In germline, CDR1 is SGHAT, CDR2 FQNNGV. The CDR3 totals 14 residues. Trimming removed 7 bases from V and 0 bases from J, with 10 bases in between. The CDR3 DNA reads TGTGCCAGCACCATGCAGCTAGCCAAAAACATTCAGTACTTC. Translating it yields CASTMQLAKNIQYF.

This clone showed up just once. The genes are TRBV2 and TRBJ2-2; maybe TRBD1 (6 bases). Trimming took off 6 bases at V and 0 bases at J, with 11 bases between the two ends. CDR3 size: 15 residues. Germline lookup yields CDR1 SNHLY and CDR2 FYNNEI. The CDR3 bases are TGTGCCAGCAGGGCCGGGACACCGAACACCGGGGAGCTGTTTTTT. Translating gives CASRAGTPNTGELFF.

This CDR3 reads CASSYSVGNEQFF. The CDR3 coding sequence is TGTGCCAGCAGTTACTCCGTCGGGAATGAGCAGTTCTTC. The chain combines TRBV6-6 with TRBJ2-1; D is unclear. CDR1 is MNHNY, CDR2 SVGAGI, per germline (reference sequence). The CDR3 is 13 amino acids. Trimming took off 0 bases at V and 7 bases at J, with 7 bases between the two ends.